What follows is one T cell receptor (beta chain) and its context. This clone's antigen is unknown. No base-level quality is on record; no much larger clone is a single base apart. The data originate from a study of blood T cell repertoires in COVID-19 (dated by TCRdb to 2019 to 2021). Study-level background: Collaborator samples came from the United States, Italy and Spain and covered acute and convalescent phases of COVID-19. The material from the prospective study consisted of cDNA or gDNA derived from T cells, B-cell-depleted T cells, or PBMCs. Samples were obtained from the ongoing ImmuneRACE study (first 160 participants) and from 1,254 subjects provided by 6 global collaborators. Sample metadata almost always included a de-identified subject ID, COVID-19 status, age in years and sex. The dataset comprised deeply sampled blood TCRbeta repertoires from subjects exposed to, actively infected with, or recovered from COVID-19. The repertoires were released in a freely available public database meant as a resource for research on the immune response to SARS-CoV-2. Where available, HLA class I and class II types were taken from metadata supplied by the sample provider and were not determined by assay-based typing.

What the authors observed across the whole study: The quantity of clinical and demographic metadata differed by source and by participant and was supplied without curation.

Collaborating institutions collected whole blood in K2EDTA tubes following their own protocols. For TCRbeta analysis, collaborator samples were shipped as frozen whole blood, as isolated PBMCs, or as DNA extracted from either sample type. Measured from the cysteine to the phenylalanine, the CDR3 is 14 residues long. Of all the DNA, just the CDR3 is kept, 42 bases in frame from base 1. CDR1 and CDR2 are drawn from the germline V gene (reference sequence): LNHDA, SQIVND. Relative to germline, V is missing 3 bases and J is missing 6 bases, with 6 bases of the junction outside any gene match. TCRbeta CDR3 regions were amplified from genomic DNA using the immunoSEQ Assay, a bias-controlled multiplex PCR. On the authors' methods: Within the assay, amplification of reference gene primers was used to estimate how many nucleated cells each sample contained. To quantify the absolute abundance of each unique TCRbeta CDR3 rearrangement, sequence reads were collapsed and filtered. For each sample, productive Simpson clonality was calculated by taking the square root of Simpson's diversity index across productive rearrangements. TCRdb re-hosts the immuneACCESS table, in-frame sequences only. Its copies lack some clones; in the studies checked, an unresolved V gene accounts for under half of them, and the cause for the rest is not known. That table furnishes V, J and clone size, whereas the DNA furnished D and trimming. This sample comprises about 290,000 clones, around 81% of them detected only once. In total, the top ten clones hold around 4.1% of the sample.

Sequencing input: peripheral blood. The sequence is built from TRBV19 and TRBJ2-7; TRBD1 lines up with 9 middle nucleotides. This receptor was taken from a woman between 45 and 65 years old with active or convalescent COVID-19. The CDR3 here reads CASSIPGTGTEQYF. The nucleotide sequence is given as TGTGCCAGTAGTATCCCGGGGACAGGGACCGAGCAGTACTTC.